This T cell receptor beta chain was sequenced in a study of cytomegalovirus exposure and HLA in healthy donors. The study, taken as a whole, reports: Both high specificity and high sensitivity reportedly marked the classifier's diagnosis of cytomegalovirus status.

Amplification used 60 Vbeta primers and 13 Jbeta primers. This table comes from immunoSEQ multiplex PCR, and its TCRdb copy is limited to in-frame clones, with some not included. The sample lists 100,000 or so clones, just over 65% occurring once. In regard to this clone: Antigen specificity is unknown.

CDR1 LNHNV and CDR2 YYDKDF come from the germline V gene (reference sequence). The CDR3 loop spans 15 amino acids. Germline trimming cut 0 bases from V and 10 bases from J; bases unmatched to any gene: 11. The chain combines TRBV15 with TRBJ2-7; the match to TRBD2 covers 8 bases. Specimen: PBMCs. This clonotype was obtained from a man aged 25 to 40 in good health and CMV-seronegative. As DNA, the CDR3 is TGTGCCACCAGCAGAGATGGGACTAGTAGATTAGATCAGTACTTC. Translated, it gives CATSRDGTSRLDQYF.